This T cell receptor beta chain emerged from a study of a mutant IDH1 vaccine in newly diagnosed glioma. The CDR3 runs 15 residues. Germline V gene data show CDR1 as SGHVS and CDR2 as FQNEAQ. V lost 4 bases to trimming and J lost 3 bases; unmatched junction nucleotides: 7. Indicated time point: week 5, during vaccination. Each dose of the vaccine consisted of 300 ug of mutant IDH1 20-mer peptide, with topical imiquimod. Sequencing was performed with immunoSEQ multiplex PCR; in TCRdb, only in-frame clones are kept and a portion is missing. Of tens of thousands of clones detected, around 82% appear once; the ten largest clones hold roughly 5%. For this clone: As yet, its antigen is unknown.

The chain carries TRBV7-8 and TRBJ2-7; 9 bases line up with TRBD1. This receptor was identified in a man aged 40-49 years with glioma. This material consisted of PBMCs, taken from a glioma patient whose treatment included an IDH1 peptide vaccine. The CDR3 region has the DNA TGTGCCAGCAGCTATACACAGGGGGCAGTCTACGAGCAGTACTTC. It codes for CASSYTQGAVYEQYF.